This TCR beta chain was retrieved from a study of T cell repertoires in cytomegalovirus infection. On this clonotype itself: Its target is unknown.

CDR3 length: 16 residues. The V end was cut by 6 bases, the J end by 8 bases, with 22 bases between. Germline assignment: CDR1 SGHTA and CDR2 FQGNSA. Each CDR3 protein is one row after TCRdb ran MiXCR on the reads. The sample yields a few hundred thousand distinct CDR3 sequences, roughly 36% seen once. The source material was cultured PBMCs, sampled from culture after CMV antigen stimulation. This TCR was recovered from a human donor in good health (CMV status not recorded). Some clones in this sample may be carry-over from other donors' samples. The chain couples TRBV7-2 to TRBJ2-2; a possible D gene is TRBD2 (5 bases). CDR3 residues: CASRATGWPPRGELFF. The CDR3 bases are TGTGCCAGCAGGGCAACGGGGTGGCCCCCGAGGGGGGAGCTGTTTTTT.